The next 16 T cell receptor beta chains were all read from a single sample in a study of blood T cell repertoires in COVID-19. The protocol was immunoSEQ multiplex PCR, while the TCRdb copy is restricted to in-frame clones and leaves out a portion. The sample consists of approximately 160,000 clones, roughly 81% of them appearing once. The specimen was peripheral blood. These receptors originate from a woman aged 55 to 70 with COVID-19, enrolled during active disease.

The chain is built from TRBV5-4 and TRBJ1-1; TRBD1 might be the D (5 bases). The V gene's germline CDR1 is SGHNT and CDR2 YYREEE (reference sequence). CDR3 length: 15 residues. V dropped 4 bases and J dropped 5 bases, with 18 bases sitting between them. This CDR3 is CASSAAGPRKTEAFF. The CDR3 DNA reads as TGTGCCAGCAGCGCAGCGGGGCCCCGCAAGACTGAAGCTTTCTTT.

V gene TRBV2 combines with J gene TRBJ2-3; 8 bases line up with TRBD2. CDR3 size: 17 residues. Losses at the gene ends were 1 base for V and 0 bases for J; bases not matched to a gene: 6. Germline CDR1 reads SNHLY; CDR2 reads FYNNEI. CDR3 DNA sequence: TGTGCCAGCAGTGAAGTTACTAGCGGATTTAGCACAGATACGCAGTATTTT. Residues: CASSEVTSGFSTDTQYF.

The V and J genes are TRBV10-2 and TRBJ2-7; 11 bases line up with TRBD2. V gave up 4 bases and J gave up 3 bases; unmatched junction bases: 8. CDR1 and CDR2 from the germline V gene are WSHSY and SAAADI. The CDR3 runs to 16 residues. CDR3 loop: CASSGESSGRGYEQYF. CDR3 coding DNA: TGCGCCAGCAGTGGGGAGAGTAGCGGGAGGGGCTACGAGCAGTACTTC.

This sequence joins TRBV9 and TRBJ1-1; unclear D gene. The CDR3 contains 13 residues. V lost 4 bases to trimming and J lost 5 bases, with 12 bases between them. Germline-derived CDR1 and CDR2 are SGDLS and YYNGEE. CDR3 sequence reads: CASSPEAGTEAFF. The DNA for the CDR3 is TGTGCCAGCAGCCCTGAGGCGGGGACTGAAGCTTTCTTT.

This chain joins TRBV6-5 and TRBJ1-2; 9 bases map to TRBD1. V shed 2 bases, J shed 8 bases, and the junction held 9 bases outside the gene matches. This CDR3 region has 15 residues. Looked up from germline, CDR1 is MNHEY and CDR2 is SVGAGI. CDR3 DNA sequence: TGTGCCAGCAGTTACACGGGGGGGACAGGGCTAGGCTACACCTTC. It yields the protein CASSYTGGTGLGYTF.

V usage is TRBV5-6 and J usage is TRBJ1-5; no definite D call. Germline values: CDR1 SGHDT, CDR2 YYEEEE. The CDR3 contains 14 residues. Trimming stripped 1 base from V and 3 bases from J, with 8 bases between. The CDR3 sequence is CASSLRPVNQPQHF. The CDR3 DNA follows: TGTGCCAGCAGCTTGCGCCCGGTCAATCAGCCCCAGCATTTT.

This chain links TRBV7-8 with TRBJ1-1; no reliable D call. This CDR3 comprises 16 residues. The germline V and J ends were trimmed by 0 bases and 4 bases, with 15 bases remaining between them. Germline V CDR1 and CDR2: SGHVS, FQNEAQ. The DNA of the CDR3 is TGTGCCAGCAGCTTAGCGGTGGGAGGGAGGCGCACTGAAGCTTTCTTT. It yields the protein CASSLAVGGRRTEAFF.

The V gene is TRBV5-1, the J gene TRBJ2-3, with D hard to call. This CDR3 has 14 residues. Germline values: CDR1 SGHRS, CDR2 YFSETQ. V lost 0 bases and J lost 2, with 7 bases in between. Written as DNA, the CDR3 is TGCGCCAGCAGCTTGGATGGCACCACAGATACGCAGTATTTT. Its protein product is CASSLDGTTDTQYF.

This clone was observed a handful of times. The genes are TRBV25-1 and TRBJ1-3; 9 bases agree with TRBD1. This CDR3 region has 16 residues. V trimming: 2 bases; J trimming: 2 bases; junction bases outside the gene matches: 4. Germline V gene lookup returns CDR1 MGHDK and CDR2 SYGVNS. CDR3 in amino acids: CASSEGTGFTGNTIYF. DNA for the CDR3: TGTGCCAGCAGTGAAGGGACAGGGTTTACTGGAAACACCATATATTTT.

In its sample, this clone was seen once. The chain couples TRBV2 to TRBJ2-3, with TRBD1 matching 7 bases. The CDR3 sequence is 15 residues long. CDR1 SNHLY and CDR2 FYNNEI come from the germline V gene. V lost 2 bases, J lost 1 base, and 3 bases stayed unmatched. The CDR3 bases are TGTGCCAGCAGTGAAAACAGGGGTGGCACAGATACGCAGTATTTT. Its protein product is CASSENRGGTDTQYF.

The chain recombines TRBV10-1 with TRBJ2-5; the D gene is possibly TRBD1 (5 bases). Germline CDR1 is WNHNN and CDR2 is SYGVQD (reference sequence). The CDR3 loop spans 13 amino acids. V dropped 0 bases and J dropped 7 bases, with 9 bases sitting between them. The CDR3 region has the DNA TGCGCCAGCAGTGAGTCAAGGGGTGGGACCCAGTACTTC. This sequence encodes CASSESRGGTQYF.

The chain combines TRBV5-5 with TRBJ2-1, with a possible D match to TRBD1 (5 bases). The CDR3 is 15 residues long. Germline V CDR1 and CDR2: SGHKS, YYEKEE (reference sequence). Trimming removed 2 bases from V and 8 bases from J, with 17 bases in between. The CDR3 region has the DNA TGTGCCAGCAGCTTTTCGATCGGGCAGGGCCATGAGCAGTTCTTC. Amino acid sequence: CASSFSIGQGHEQFF.

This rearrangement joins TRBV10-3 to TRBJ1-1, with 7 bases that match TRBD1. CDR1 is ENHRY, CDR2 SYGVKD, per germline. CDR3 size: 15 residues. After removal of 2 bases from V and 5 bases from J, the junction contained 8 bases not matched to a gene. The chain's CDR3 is CAISENPTGKTEAFF. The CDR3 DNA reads TGTGCCATCAGTGAGAACCCGACAGGGAAAACTGAAGCTTTCTTT.

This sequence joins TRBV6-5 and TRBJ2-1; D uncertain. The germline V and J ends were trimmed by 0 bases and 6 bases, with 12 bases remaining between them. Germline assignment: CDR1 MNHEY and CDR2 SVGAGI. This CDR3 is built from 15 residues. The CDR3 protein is CASSYSISLGNEQFF. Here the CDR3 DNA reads TGTGCCAGCAGTTACTCGATTAGTCTAGGCAATGAGCAGTTCTTC.

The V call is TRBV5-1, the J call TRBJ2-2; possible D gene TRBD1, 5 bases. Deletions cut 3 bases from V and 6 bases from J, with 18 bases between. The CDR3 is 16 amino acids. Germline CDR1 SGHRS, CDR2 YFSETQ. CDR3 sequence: CASSYGLGRVAGELFF. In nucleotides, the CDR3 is TGCGCCAGCAGCTATGGTCTAGGCAGGGTGGCCGGGGAGCTGTTTTTT. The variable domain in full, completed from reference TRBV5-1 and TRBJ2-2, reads KAGVTQTPRYLIKTRGQQVTLSCSPISGHRSVSWYQQTPGQGLQFLFEYFSETQRNKGNFPGRFSGRQFSNSRSEMNVSTLELGDSALYLCASSYGLGRVAGELFFGEGSRLTVL.

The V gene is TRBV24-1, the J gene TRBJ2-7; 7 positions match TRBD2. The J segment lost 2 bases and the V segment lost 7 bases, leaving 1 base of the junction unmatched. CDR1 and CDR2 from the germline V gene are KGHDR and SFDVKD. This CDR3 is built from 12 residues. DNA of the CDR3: TGTGCCACCAGGCTAGCGGCCTACGAGCAGTACTTC. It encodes CATRLAAYEQYF.